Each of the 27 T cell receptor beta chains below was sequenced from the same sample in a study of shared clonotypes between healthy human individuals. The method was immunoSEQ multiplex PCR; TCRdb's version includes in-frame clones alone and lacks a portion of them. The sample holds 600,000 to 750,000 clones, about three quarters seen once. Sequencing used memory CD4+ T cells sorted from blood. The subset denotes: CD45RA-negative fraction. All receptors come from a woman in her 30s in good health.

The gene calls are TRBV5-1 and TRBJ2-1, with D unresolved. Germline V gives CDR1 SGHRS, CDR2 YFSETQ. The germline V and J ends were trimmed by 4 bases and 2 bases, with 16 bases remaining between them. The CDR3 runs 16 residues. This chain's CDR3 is CASSPFPGSTYNEQFF. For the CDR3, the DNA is TGCGCCAGCAGCCCGTTCCCTGGCAGCACCTACAATGAGCAGTTCTTC.

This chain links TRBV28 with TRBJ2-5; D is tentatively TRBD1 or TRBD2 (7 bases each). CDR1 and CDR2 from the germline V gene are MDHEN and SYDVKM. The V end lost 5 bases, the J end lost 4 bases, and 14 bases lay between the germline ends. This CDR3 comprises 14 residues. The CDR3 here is CASSHRGGAETQYF. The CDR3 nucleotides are TGTGCCAGCAGTCACAGGGGAGGGGCAGAGACCCAGTACTTC.

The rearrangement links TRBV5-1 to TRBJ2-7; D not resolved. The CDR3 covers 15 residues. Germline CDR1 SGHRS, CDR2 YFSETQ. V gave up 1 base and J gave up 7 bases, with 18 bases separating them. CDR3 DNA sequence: TGCGCCAGCAGCTTGTATGACAAGGGAAGCTATGAGCAGTACTTC. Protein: CASSLYDKGSYEQYF.

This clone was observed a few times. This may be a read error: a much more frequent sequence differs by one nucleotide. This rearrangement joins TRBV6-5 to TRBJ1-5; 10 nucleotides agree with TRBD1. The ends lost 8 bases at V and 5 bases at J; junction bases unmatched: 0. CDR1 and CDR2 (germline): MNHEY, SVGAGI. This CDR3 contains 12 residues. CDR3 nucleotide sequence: TGTGCCAGCGGGACAGGGGATCAGCCCCAGCATTTT. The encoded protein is CASGTGDQPQHF.

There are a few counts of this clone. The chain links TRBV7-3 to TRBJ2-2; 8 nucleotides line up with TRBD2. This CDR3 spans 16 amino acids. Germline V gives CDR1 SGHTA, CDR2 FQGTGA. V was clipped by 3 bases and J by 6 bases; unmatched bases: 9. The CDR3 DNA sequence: TGTGCCAGCAGCTTTGCGGGAGGCCAGGGTGCCGGGGAGCTGTTTTTT. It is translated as CASSFAGGQGAGELFF.

CDR3 protein: CASTPRLVGRETQYF. CDR3 in DNA: TGTGCCAGCACTCCCAGACTGGTCGGCCGGGAGACCCAGTACTTC. The chain employs TRBV7-9 and TRBJ2-5, with unresolved D. Germline-derived CDR1 and CDR2 are SEHNR and FQNEAQ (reference sequence). The V end was cut by 7 bases, the J end by 5 bases, with 20 bases between. The CDR3 runs 15 residues.

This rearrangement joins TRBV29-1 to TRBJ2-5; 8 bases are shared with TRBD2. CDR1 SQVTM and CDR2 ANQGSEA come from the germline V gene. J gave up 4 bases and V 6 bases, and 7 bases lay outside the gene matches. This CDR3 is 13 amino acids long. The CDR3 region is CSVRGGWGETQYF. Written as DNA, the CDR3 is TGCAGCGTCCGGGGGGGCTGGGGAGAGACCCAGTACTTC.

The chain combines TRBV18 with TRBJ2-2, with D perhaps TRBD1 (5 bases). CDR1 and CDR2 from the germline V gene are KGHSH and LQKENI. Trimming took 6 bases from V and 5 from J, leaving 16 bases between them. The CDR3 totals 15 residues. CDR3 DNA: TGTGCCAGCTCTCCGCAAGAAAGGGGAACCGGGGAGCTGTTTTTT. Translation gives CASSPQERGTGELFF.

CDR3 in DNA: TGTGCCAGCAGCTTGGTCGCCCAAGAGACCCAGTACTTC. Encoded protein: CASSLVAQETQYF. The chain combines TRBV5-4 with TRBJ2-5, with D uncertain. From germline, CDR1 is SGHNT and CDR2 YYREEE (reference sequence). Trimming took 0 bases from V and 1 from J, leaving 4 bases between them. The CDR3 contains 13 residues. Based on the CDR3 plus reference TRBV5-4 and TRBJ2-5, the full variable domain is ETGVTQSPTHLIKTRGQQVTLRCSSQSGHNTVSWYQQALGQGPQFIFQYYREEENGRGNFPPRFSGLQFPNYSSELNVNALELDDSALYLCASSLVAQETQYFGPGTRLLVL.

CDR3 DNA sequence: TGTGCCAGCAGCCTCCCCGGGCTCGGCCGAGGAATGAATGAGCAGTTCTTC. Protein sequence: CASSLPGLGRGMNEQFF. The chain links TRBV7-2 to TRBJ2-1, with D unclear. In germline, CDR1 is SGHTA, CDR2 FQGNSA. This CDR3 comprises 17 residues. V lost 5 bases and J 7 bases, leaving 24 bases between the germline ends.

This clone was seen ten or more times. This CDR3 reads CASSLGPGGETQYF. CDR3 sequence (DNA): TGTGCCAGCAGCTTGGGACCCGGAGGAGAGACCCAGTACTTC. The rearrangement uses TRBV5-6 and TRBJ2-5, with D possibly TRBD2 on 5 matching bases. V gave up 0 bases and J gave up 4 bases, with 10 bases separating them. This CDR3 spans 14 amino acids. Looked up from germline, CDR1 is SGHDT and CDR2 is YYEEEE.

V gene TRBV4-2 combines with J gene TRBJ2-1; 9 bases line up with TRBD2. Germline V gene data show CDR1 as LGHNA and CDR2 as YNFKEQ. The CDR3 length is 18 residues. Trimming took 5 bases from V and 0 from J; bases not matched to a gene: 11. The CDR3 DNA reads TGTGCCAGCAGCTTCACTAGCGGGTCCGCTAGCTCCTACAATGAGCAGTTCTTC. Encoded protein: CASSFTSGSASSYNEQFF.

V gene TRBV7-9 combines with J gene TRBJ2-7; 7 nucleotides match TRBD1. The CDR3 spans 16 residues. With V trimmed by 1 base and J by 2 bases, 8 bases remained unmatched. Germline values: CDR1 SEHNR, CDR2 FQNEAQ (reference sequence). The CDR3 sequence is CASSLEGTVPPYEQYF. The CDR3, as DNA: TGTGCCAGCAGCTTAGAAGGGACAGTTCCCCCCTACGAGCAGTACTTC. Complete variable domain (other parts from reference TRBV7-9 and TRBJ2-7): DTGVSQNPRHKITKRGQNVTFRCDPISEHNRLYWYRQTLGQGPEFLTYFQNEAQLEKSRLLSDRFSAERPKGSFSTLEIQRTEQGDSAMYLCASSLEGTVPPYEQYFGPGTRLTVT.

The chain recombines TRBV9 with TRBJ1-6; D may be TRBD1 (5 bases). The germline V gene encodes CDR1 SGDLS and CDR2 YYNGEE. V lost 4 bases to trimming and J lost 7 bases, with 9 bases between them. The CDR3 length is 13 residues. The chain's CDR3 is CASSPHRNSPLHF. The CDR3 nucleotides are TGTGCCAGCAGCCCACACAGGAATTCACCCCTCCACTTT.

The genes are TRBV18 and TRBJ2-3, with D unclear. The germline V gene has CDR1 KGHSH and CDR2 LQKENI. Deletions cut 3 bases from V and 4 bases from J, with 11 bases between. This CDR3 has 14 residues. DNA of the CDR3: TGTGCCAGCTCACCCGAAGGGTGGGCAGATACGCAGTATTTT. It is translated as CASSPEGWADTQYF.

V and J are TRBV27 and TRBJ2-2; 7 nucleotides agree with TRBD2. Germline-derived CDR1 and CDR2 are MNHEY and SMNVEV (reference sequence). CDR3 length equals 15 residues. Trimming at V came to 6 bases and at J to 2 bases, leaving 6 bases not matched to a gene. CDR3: CASSLREPNTGELFF. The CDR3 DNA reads TGTGCCAGCAGCCTGCGGGAGCCCAACACCGGGGAGCTGTTTTTT.

The CDR3 loop reads CASSPRTSGRVKLQFF. CDR3 nucleotide sequence: TGTGCCAGCTCACCAAGGACTAGCGGGAGGGTAAAACTGCAGTTCTTC. The chain employs TRBV18 and TRBJ2-1; 15 bases align to TRBD2. The CDR3 runs to 16 residues. Losses at the gene ends were 2 bases for V and 12 bases for J; bases not matched to a gene: 8. Per the germline V gene, CDR1 is KGHSH and CDR2 is LQKENI.

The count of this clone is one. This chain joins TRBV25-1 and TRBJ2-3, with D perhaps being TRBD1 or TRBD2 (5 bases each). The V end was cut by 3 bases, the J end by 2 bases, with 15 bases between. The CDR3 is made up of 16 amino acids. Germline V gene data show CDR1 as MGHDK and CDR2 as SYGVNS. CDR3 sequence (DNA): TGTGCCAGCAGTGACCCCTCGAGGGGAGACACAGATACGCAGTATTTT. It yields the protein CASSDPSRGDTDTQYF.

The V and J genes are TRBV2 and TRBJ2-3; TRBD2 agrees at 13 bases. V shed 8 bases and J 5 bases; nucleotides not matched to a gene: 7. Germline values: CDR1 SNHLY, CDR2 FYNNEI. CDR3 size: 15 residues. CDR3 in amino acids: CASQPGLAGVDTQYF. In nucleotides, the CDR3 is TGTGCCAGCCAGCCTGGACTAGCGGGAGTAGATACGCAGTATTTT.

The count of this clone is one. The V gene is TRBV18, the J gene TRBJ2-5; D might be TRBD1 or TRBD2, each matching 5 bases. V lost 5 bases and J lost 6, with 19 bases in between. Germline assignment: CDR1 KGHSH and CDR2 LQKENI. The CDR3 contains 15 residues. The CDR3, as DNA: TGTGCCAGCTCATCGGATTATAGCGAGGACAAGACCCAGTACTTC. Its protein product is CASSSDYSEDKTQYF.

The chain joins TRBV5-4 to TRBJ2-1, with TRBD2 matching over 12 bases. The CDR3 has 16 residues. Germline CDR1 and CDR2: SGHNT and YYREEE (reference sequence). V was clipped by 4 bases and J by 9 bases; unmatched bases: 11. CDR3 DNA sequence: TGTGCCAGCAGCCCAGAGACTAGCGGGAGAATGAGTGAGCAGTTCTTC. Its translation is CASSPETSGRMSEQFF.

CDR3 bases: TGCGCCAGCAGCTTGGCCTTGACAGGAAGACTTGAAGCTTTCTTT. Amino acid sequence: CASSLALTGRLEAFF. V and J are TRBV5-1 and TRBJ1-1; D might be TRBD1 (6 bases). The CDR3 runs 15 residues. Per germline, CDR1 SGHRS and CDR2 YFSETQ. V lost 0 bases to trimming and J lost 7 bases, with 16 bases between them.

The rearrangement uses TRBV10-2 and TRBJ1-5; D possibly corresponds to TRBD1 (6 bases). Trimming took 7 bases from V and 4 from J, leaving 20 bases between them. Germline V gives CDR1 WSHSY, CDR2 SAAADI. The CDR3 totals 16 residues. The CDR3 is CASIDPRRQGNQPQHF. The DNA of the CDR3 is TGCGCCAGCATAGACCCAAGAAGGCAGGGGAATCAGCCCCAGCATTTT.

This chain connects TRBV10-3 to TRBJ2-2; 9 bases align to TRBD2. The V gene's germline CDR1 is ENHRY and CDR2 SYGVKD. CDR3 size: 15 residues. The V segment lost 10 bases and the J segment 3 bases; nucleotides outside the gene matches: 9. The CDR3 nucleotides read TGTGCCACCCGGGGAGCTAGCGGGGACACCGGGGAGCTGTTTTTT. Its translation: CATRGASGDTGELFF.

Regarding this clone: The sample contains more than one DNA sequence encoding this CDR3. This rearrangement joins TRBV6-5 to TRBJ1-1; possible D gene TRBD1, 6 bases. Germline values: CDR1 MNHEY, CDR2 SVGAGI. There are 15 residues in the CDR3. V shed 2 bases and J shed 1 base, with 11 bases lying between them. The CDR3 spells CASSYGGRGNTEAFF. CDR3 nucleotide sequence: TGTGCCAGCAGTTACGGGGGCCGGGGGAACACTGAAGCTTTCTTT.

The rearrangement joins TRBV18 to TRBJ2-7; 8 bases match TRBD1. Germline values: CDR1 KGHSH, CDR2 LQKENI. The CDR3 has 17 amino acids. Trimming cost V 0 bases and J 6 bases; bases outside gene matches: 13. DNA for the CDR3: TGTGCCAGCTCACCACCGGTGAATTCAGGGGGCAGGAGCGAGCAGTACTTC. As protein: CASSPPVNSGGRSEQYF.

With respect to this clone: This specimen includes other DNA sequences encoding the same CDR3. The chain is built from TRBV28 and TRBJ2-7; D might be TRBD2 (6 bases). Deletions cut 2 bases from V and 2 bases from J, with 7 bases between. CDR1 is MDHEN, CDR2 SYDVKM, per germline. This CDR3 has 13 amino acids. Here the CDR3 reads CASSLAGPYEQYF. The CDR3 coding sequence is TGTGCCAGCAGTTTAGCGGGGCCCTACGAGCAGTACTTC. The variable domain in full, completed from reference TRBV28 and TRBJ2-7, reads DVKVTQSSRYLVKRTGEKVFLECVQDMDHENMFWYRQDPGLGLRLIYFSYDVKMKEKGDIPEGYSVSREKKERFSLILESASTNQTSMYLCASSLAGPYEQYFGPGTRLTVT.